This TCR beta chain emerged from a study of OX40 agonist ivuxolimab in advanced cancers. In the study overall: Ivuxolimab was a fully human IgG2 agonistic monoclonal antibody targeting the costimulatory receptor OX40 (CD134). Intravenous ivuxolimab was administered to patients every 2 weeks at six dose levels: 0.01, 0.1, 0.3, 1.5, 3 and 10 mg/kg. Of the 50 to 55 dose-escalation patients, hepatocellular carcinoma was present in approximately 20, melanoma in approximately 15, renal cell carcinoma in 9 and head and neck cancer in 9. The dose-escalation cohort was around 84% male with a mean age of around 64 years, ranging from roughly 20 to 80. Prior anti-PD-1, anti-PD-L1 or anti-CTLA-4 therapy was permitted, and about two fifths of dose-escalation patients had received checkpoint inhibitors. Partial responses occurred in three dose-escalation patients: two with cutaneous melanoma and one with hepatocellular carcinoma. Peripheral TCRbeta sequencing aimed to test whether ivuxolimab altered TCR sequence diversity and caused clonal T-cell expansion. The paper reports the monotherapy dose-escalation portion (N of about 50 patients) of the phase I ivuxolimab trial. Results and caveats for the whole study, not just this receptor: Low levels of normalized T-cell clonal expansion were also seen in some patients who did not respond. At doses from 0.1 to 3.0 mg/kg, clonal expansion was seen in both CD4+ and CD8+ blood T cells between baseline and week 6. After ivuxolimab, expanded clones were on average more numerous among CD8+ T cells than among CD4+ T cells. Antigen specificity was not determined for the clonally expanded peripheral T cells. In the 0.1-3.0 mg/kg groups, partial responders had among the lowest normalized peripheral clonal expansion, particularly in CD8+ T cells.

Patients with autoimmune disease history or receiving systemic immunosuppression were excluded from the trial. Peripheral blood for TCR sequencing was collected from all dose cohorts at baseline, on cycle 4 day 1, and on cycle 7 day 1. Samples were obtained from an open-label, multicenter, first-in-human phase I dose-escalation trial of ivuxolimab. Adults with locally advanced or metastatic melanoma, renal cell carcinoma, hepatocellular carcinoma or head and neck squamous cell carcinoma were enrolled in the trial. Before TCR sequencing, CD4+ and CD8+ T cells were separately sorted from peripheral blood. Comment on this clone: There is no known antigen for this receptor. No per-base quality is available; no much larger clone lies one base away.

Genomic DNA was isolated from the sorted cells so that the TCRbeta CDR3 region could be sequenced. The immunoSEQ Assay was used for sequencing of TCRbeta CDR3 regions. Drawn from immuneACCESS, this table holds only the in-frame rearrangements with V and J called that TCRdb kept. Clones are partly lost; checked studies trace under half to an unresolved V gene and leave the rest unexplained. For this sample there are roughly 86,000 clones; approximately 90% appear just once. 7.4% of the sample is taken by the ten largest. V is reduced by 5 bases and J by 5 bases, leaving a spacing of 13 bases between them. Reading the germline V gene (reference sequence) gives CDR1 LNHDA and CDR2 SQIVND. Including cysteine and phenylalanine, the CDR3 has 14 amino acids. The sequence is cut down to CDR3 DNA, 42 bases in frame from base 1.

The chain links TRBV19 with TRBJ2-1; confidence is insufficient to name the D gene. The sample consisted of CD4+ or CD8+ T cells sorted from blood, taken in a trial of the OX40 agonist ivuxolimab. The source of this sequence is an adult with an advanced solid tumor such as melanoma, head and neck, liver or kidney cancer. The DNA sequence is given as TGTGCCAGTAGTCTAGGAGCCCCCCACAATGAGCAGTTCTTC. Its protein reads: CASSLGAPHNEQFF.